The 19 T cell receptor beta chains in this list originate from one sample, sequenced in a study of blood T cell repertoires in COVID-19. Data came from immunoSEQ multiplex PCR; TCRdb stores just in-frame clones and leaves some out. This sample has under 150,000 clones, with roughly 84% found just once. The sequencing sample was made of PBMCs or T cells enriched from blood (not recorded which). These receptors were collected from a woman between 50 and 59 years old who had been exposed to COVID-19.

CDR3 sequence: CASSRLRGNEKLFF. The CDR3, as DNA: TGTGCCAGCAGCCGCCTCCGGGGTAATGAAAAACTGTTTTTT. The rearrangement links TRBV3-1 (or the pseudogene TRBV3-2) to TRBJ1-4; D ambiguous. This CDR3 is built from 14 residues. Trimming took 4 bases from V and 4 from J, leaving 10 bases between them. The germline V gene encodes CDR1 LGHDT and CDR2 YNNKEL (reference sequence).

This chain uses TRBV27 with TRBJ2-7, with D hard to call. The CDR3 runs 13 residues. Trimming took 5 bases from V and 3 from J, leaving 11 bases between them. The germline CDR1 and CDR2 sequences are MNHEY and SMNVEV (reference sequence). The CDR3 here is CASSTSFGYEQYF. The CDR3 DNA sequence: TGTGCCAGCAGTACCAGTTTTGGCTACGAGCAGTACTTC.

This clone was observed at least ten times. The rearrangement uses TRBV29-1 and TRBJ1-5; tentatively, D is TRBD1 (6 bases). The CDR3 is made up of 16 amino acids. Trimming stripped 6 bases from V and 3 bases from J, with 21 bases between. Per the germline V gene, CDR1 is SQVTM and CDR2 is ANQGSEA. The CDR3 sequence: CSVGKDSSNPNQPQHF. DNA of the CDR3: TGCAGCGTGGGAAAGGACAGCAGCAATCCCAATCAGCCCCAGCATTTT.

A remark on this clone: Within the sample, other DNA sequences also encode this same CDR3. The chain joins TRBV5-1 to TRBJ2-3; no firm D call. Per the germline V gene, CDR1 is SGHRS and CDR2 is YFSETQ. CDR3 length: 14 amino acids. Trimming removed 0 bases from V and 1 base from J, with 6 bases in between. CDR3 DNA: TGCGCCAGCAGCTTGGATCGCGGCACAGATACGCAGTATTTT. The encoded protein is CASSLDRGTDTQYF.

The chain recombines TRBV4-1 with TRBJ1-1; D not certain. The germline gives CDR1 MGHRA, CDR2 YSYEKL. The CDR3 length is 14 residues. Trimming cost V 1 base and J 6 bases, with 12 bases left between them. The CDR3 bases are TGCGCCAGCAGCCAAGGTGGTGGGAGGGCTGAAGCTTTCTTT. Translated, it gives CASSQGGGRAEAFF.

V gene TRBV27 combines with J gene TRBJ1-5, with 9 bases matching TRBD1. The CDR3 loop spans 16 amino acids. Germline V CDR1 and CDR2: MNHEY, SMNVEV (reference sequence). With V trimmed by 5 bases and J by 3 bases, 8 bases remained unmatched. Here the CDR3 DNA reads TGTGCCAGCAGTCCCCTGGGACAGGGTTTCAATCAGCCCCAGCATTTT. Its protein is CASSPLGQGFNQPQHF.

V gene TRBV27 combines with J gene TRBJ1-5, with a tentative D call TRBD1 (5 bases). CDR3 size: 16 residues. The V gene lost 0 bases and the J gene lost 1 base, with 10 bases spanning the gap. Germline CDR1 reads MNHEY; CDR2 reads SMNVEV (reference sequence). In nucleotides, the CDR3 is TGTGCCAGCAGTTTATCAGGCAGGGTGAGCAATCAGCCCCAGCATTTT. It is translated as CASSLSGRVSNQPQHF.

The rearrangement uses TRBV18 and TRBJ1-4; D might be TRBD1 (5 bases). Germline CDR1 KGHSH, CDR2 LQKENI. The CDR3 has 19 amino acids. The germline V and J ends were trimmed by 1 base and 7 bases, with 25 bases remaining between them. CDR3 sequence (DNA): TGTGCCAGCTCACCACGAGCCGGACAAAATACCCCTGTGGGTGAAAAACTGTTTTTT. As protein: CASSPRAGQNTPVGEKLFF. The whole variable domain, filled in from reference TRBV18 and TRBJ1-4, reads NAGVMQNPRHLVRRRGQEARLRCSPMKGHSHVYWYRQLPEEGLKFMVYLQKENIIDESGMPKERFSAEFPKEGPSILRIQQVVRGDSAAYFCASSPRAGQNTPVGEKLFFGSGTQLSVL.

The chain has TRBV6-6 and TRBJ1-2; tentative D call: TRBD1 (5 bases). Germline values: CDR1 MNHNY, CDR2 SVGAGI (reference sequence). Trimming took 7 bases from V and 2 from J, leaving 20 bases between them. The CDR3 runs 16 residues. The CDR3 nucleotides read TGTGCCAGCACGCATCTTCAACAGGCGCCAAACTATGGCTACACCTTC. It encodes CASTHLQQAPNYGYTF.

This clone was detected once. This chain uses TRBV27 with TRBJ2-7; tentatively, D is TRBD1 (6 bases). The CDR3 has 13 amino acids. Germline assignment: CDR1 MNHEY and CDR2 SMNVEV (reference sequence). The germline V and J ends were trimmed by 5 bases and 5 bases, with 13 bases remaining between them. The CDR3 DNA reads TGTGCCAGCAGTGTCAACAGGGTAGACGAGCAGTACTTC. This gives the protein CASSVNRVDEQYF.

In its sample, this clone was seen many times. The chain couples TRBV3-1 (or the pseudogene TRBV3-2) to TRBJ1-6; a weak D match, TRBD1 (5 bases). Trimming took 2 bases from V and 9 from J, leaving 11 bases between them. CDR1 is LGHDT and CDR2 is YNNKEL in the germline V gene (reference sequence). The CDR3 is made up of 14 amino acids. CDR3 protein: CASSQQQVGSPLHF. Written as DNA, the CDR3 is TGTGCCAGCAGCCAACAACAGGTTGGTTCACCCCTCCACTTT.

The V call is TRBV21-1, the J call TRBJ1-2. TRBV21-1 is a pseudogene segment. CDR3 size: 9 residues. CDR3 nucleotide sequence: TGTGAATCACTCTATGGCTACACCTTC. Translation: CESLYGYTF.

The genes are TRBV19 and TRBJ1-5; 7 positions match TRBD1. The CDR3 consists of 19 residues. J lost 4 bases, V lost 7 bases, and 22 bases had no gene match. Germline-derived CDR1 and CDR2 are LNHDA and SQIVND (reference sequence). CDR3 nucleotide sequence: TGTGCCAGTATCTCATGGACAGGATCCCACAGACCTGTAAATCAGCCCCAGCATTTT. Its translation: CASISWTGSHRPVNQPQHF. The full variable domain, rest sourced from reference TRBV19 and TRBJ1-5, is DGGITQSPKYLFRKEGQNVTLSCEQNLNHDAMYWYRQDPGQGLRLIYYSQIVNDFQKGDIAEGYSVSREKKESFPLTVTSAQKNPTAFYLCASISWTGSHRPVNQPQHFGDGTRLSIL.

In its sample, this clone was seen a few times. The V call is TRBV30, the J call TRBJ1-5; 7 bases match TRBD1. Germline V gene data show CDR1 as GTSNPN and CDR2 as SVGIG (reference sequence). After removal of 1 base from V and 2 bases from J, the junction contained 2 bases not matched to a gene. There are 14 residues in the CDR3. CDR3 loop: CAWSGQGGNQPQHF. The CDR3 bases are TGTGCCTGGAGTGGACAGGGCGGCAATCAGCCCCAGCATTTT.

This clone was seen more than once but under ten times. The V call is TRBV5-1, the J call TRBJ2-5; 9 nucleotides align to TRBD1. Germline CDR1 SGHRS, CDR2 YFSETQ. The V and J ends lost 3 bases and 5 bases, in that order; junction bases with no gene match: 5. The CDR3 extends over 14 amino acids. CDR3 sequence: CASSYRGRIETQYF. CDR3 in DNA: TGCGCCAGCAGCTACAGGGGGCGGATCGAGACCCAGTACTTC.

V is TRBV18 and J is TRBJ2-1; TRBD2 matches at 8 bases. V lost 2 bases, J lost 3 bases, and 0 bases stayed unmatched. The CDR3 totals 14 residues. The germline V gene has CDR1 KGHSH and CDR2 LQKENI. Here the CDR3 reads CASSPTSGYNEQFF. CDR3 nucleotide sequence: TGTGCCAGCTCACCAACTAGCGGCTACAATGAGCAGTTCTTC.

The chain employs TRBV6-5 and TRBJ1-1; D unresolved. Germline V gene lookup returns CDR1 MNHEY and CDR2 SVGAGI. Between the trimmed V and J ends, which lost 6 bases and 0 bases, there was a span of 8 bases. The CDR3 has 13 amino acids. The DNA of the CDR3 is TGTGCCAGCAGGTATGCAGTGAACACTGAAGCTTTCTTT. Amino acid sequence: CASRYAVNTEAFF.

The CDR3 spells CASSQESSGRGLEQYF. For the CDR3, the DNA is TGCGCCAGCAGCCAAGAGTCTAGCGGGAGGGGGCTCGAGCAGTACTTC. The V gene is TRBV4-3, the J gene TRBJ2-7; TRBD2 agrees at 12 bases. Germline values: CDR1 LGHNA, CDR2 YSLEER. The CDR3 spans 16 residues. Trimming removed 0 bases from V and 6 bases from J; junction bases left unmatched: 6.

The chain has TRBV7-6 and TRBJ2-2, with D perhaps TRBD1 (6 bases). CDR3 length: 15 residues. Germline assignment: CDR1 SGHVS and CDR2 FNYEAQ. With 5 bases removed from V and 2 bases from J, the gap between germline ends came to 12 bases. The DNA of the CDR3 is TGTGCCAGCAGCGTACGGGACATTAACACCGGGGAGCTGTTTTTT. Protein product: CASSVRDINTGELFF.